Following are 25 T cell receptor beta chains from one sample sequenced in a study of T cells in Graves' hyperthyroidism and ophthalmopathy. Researchers took RNA transcripts and amplified the TCR beta CDR3 regions from them. Initially, a first-round RT-PCR of the TCR CDR3 employed the HTBI primer set. MiXCR was run by TCRdb on the multiplex PCR reads, yielding one entry per CDR3 protein. The repertoire holds under 350,000 distinct CDR3 sequences, about an eighth seen once, with almost 8% in the top ten. Sequencing was done on a sample of blood. The receptors originated from a woman younger than 45 with Graves' hyperthyroidism that later progressed to Graves' ophthalmopathy.

This clonotype was recorded at least ten times. The chain combines TRBV2 with TRBJ2-1; the match to TRBD2 covers 8 bases. This CDR3 has 15 residues. Trimming cost V 4 bases and J 7 bases; bases outside gene matches: 9. Germline CDR1 is SNHLY and CDR2 is FYNNEI. The CDR3 DNA reads TGTGCCAGCAGTGGCAGCGGGAGAGGCGGTAATGAGCAGTTCTTC. Its translation is CASSGSGRGGNEQFF.

This clonotype was detected a few times. This rearrangement joins TRBV5-8 to TRBJ1-5; D call uncertain. The V and J ends lost 2 bases and 3 bases respectively, with 18 bases between them. This CDR3 contains 17 residues. CDR1 is SGHTS, CDR2 YDEGEE, per germline. Here the CDR3 reads CASSFGFGVRFNQPQHF. CDR3 in DNA: TGTGCCAGCAGCTTTGGTTTTGGGGTGCGGTTCAATCAGCCCCAGCATTTT.

Ten or more counts support this clonotype. V gene TRBV12-3 or TRBV12-4 combines with J gene TRBJ2-3; D unresolved. Deletions cut 9 bases from V and 0 bases from J, with 10 bases between. The CDR3 covers 13 residues. The CDR3: CASRATSTDTQYF. The CDR3, as DNA: TGTGCCAGTCGGGCGACTAGCACAGATACGCAGTATTTT.

This clonotype was detected many times. This chain joins TRBV28 and TRBJ2-1; 9 bases agree with TRBD2. The CDR3 has 15 residues. From germline, CDR1 is MDHEN and CDR2 SYDVKM. Trimming removed 11 bases from V and 7 bases from J; junction bases left unmatched: 15. The chain's CDR3 is CAVPPPGTSRNEQFF. CDR3 nucleotides: TGTGCCGTCCCCCCGCCCGGGACTAGCAGAAATGAGCAGTTCTTC.

This clonotype was seen a handful of times. The chain carries TRBV4-1 and TRBJ1-1, with a tentative D call TRBD1 (5 bases). This CDR3 contains 17 residues. The ends were cut back, 2 bases at V and 3 bases at J, with 19 bases in the middle. Germline loops: CDR1 MGHRA, CDR2 YSYEKL. The CDR3: CASSQPLVRGKDTEAFF. Written as DNA, the CDR3 is TGCGCCAGCAGCCAACCTCTAGTTCGGGGGAAGGACACTGAAGCTTTCTTT.

This clonotype was counted ten times or more. The chain has TRBV11-2 and TRBJ2-7; D possibly corresponds to TRBD2 (6 bases). The V and J ends lost 4 bases and 2 bases respectively, with 9 bases between them. Germline CDR1 is SGHAT and CDR2 is FQNNGV. The length of the CDR3 is 13 residues. The DNA of the CDR3 is TGTGCCAGCAGCTACCCGGGAGCCTACGAGCAGTACTTC. This translates into CASSYPGAYEQYF. The full variable domain, completed using reference TRBV11-2 and TRBJ2-7, is EAGVAQSPRYKIIEKRQSVAFWCNPISGHATLYWYQQILGQGPKLLIQFQNNGVVDDSQLPKDRFSAERLKGVDSTLKIQPAKLEDSAVYLCASSYPGAYEQYFGPGTRLTVT.

The J gene is TRBJ2-7, the V gene TRBV6-1, with TRBD2 matching over 9 bases. In germline, CDR1 is MNHNS, CDR2 SASEGT. The CDR3 covers 14 residues. V shed 7 bases, J shed 3 bases, and the junction held 7 bases outside the gene matches. CDR3 in DNA: TGTGCCAGCACACTCGAGCGGGGGGACTACGAGCAGTACTTC. Translation gives CASTLERGDYEQYF.

This clonotype was detected only a few times. DNA for the CDR3: TGCGCCAGCAGCCAACCAACTAGCCCCGGTACAGATACGCAGTATTTT. This sequence encodes CASSQPTSPGTDTQYF. This sequence joins TRBV4-1 and TRBJ2-3; weak D call: TRBD2 (6 bases). There are 16 residues in the CDR3. The V and J ends lost 2 bases and 3 bases respectively, with 15 bases between them. CDR1 is MGHRA, CDR2 YSYEKL, per germline.

This clonotype has ten or more counts. The CDR3 DNA reads as TGCAGTGCAACCGCCTCGGGATCCTACGAGCAGTACTTC. Translation gives CSATASGSYEQYF. The chain links TRBV29-1 to TRBJ2-7; perhaps TRBD2 as D (5 bases). The germline gives CDR1 SQVTM, CDR2 ANQGSEA. CDR3 length equals 13 residues.

This clonotype was recorded at least ten times. The gene calls are TRBV12-3 or TRBV12-4 and TRBJ1-5, with 8 bases that match TRBD1. V lost 6 bases to trimming and J lost 9 bases; unmatched junction nucleotides: 7. The CDR3 has 13 residues. DNA for the CDR3: TGTGCCAGCAGAGGACAGGGAGGAGGGCCCCAGCATTTT. Protein sequence: CASRGQGGGPQHF.

This clonotype was recorded many times. The rearrangement links TRBV25-1 to TRBJ2-7, with 8 bases lining up with TRBD2. Germline V lookup: CDR1 MGHDK, CDR2 SYGVNS. J lost 6 bases, V lost 4 bases, and 14 bases had no gene match. The CDR3 extends over 16 amino acids. CDR3: CASSARREGLIAEQYF. In DNA form, the CDR3 reads TGTGCCAGCAGTGCGCGTCGGGAGGGCCTTATAGCCGAGCAGTACTTC.

This clonotype appeared many times. V usage is TRBV7-6 and J usage is TRBJ2-1; the D gene is possibly TRBD2 (5 bases). Trimming pared 5 bases from V and 0 bases from J, leaving 14 bases between. Germline assignment: CDR1 SGHVS and CDR2 FNYEAQ. The CDR3 contains 16 residues. Here the CDR3 DNA reads TGTGCCAGCAGCACCAGGACGGGAAGCTCCTACAATGAGCAGTTCTTC. Residues: CASSTRTGSSYNEQFF. The entire variable domain, with the rest obtained from reference TRBV7-6 and TRBJ2-1, is as follows: GAGVSQSPRYKVTKRGQDVALRCDPISGHVSLYWYRQALGQGPEFLTYFNYEAQQDKSGLPNDRFSAERPEGSISTLTIQRTEQRDSAMYRCASSTRTGSSYNEQFFGPGTRLTVL.

V gene TRBV28 combines with J gene TRBJ2-2, with D uncertain. V dropped 4 bases and J dropped 1 base, with 13 bases sitting between them. The CDR3 contains 16 residues. Germline assignment: CDR1 MDHEN and CDR2 SYDVKM. The CDR3 DNA reads as TGTGCCAGCAGTTCTGGGTCCGGGTTGAACACCGGGGAGCTGTTTTTT. Translating it yields CASSSGSGLNTGELFF.

This clonotype was seen at least ten times. The chain employs TRBV7-2 and TRBJ2-1; TRBD2 might be the D (6 bases). The CDR3 sequence is 13 residues long. CDR1 and CDR2 from the germline V gene are SGHTA and FQGNSA. The V and J ends lost 5 bases and 3 bases respectively, with 8 bases between them. CDR3 DNA: TGTGCCAGCAGCACCGGGAGCTACAATGAGCAGTTCTTC. The encoded protein is CASSTGSYNEQFF.

This clonotype was observed a handful of times. The chain recombines TRBV29-1 with TRBJ2-5; a possible D gene is TRBD2 (5 bases). The CDR3 is made up of 13 amino acids. Germline V gives CDR1 SQVTM, CDR2 ANQGSEA. The V end was cut by 7 bases, the J end by 4 bases, with 16 bases between. This chain's CDR3 is CSAVLLGLETQYF. In DNA, the CDR3 is TGCAGCGCAGTCTTACTAGGTCTAGAGACCCAGTACTTC.

This clonotype showed up many times. The chain carries TRBV28 and TRBJ1-4, with D possibly matching TRBD1 (5 bases). Germline CDR1 and CDR2: MDHEN and SYDVKM. Between the trimmed V and J ends, which lost 3 bases and 8 bases, there was a span of 16 bases. The CDR3 runs to 15 residues. CDR3 protein: CASSFLDSRGEKLFF. The CDR3 nucleotides are TGTGCCAGCAGTTTCCTCGACAGTAGAGGGGAAAAACTGTTTTTT.

This clonotype was seen many times. This chain links TRBV13 with TRBJ2-3, with 9 bases matching TRBD1. V lost 5 bases, J lost 3 bases, and 6 bases stayed unmatched. Germline CDR1 reads PRHDT; CDR2 reads FYEKMQ (reference sequence). CDR3 length: 15 amino acids. The chain's CDR3 is CASSRRDRETDTQYF. The CDR3, as DNA: TGTGCCAGCAGCCGAAGGGACAGGGAGACAGATACGCAGTATTTT.

This clonotype occurred many times. V is TRBV11-1 and J is TRBJ2-4; 8 bases agree with TRBD1. This CDR3 spans 15 amino acids. Germline CDR1 reads SGHAT; CDR2 reads FQDESV (reference sequence). V lost 5 bases, J lost 0 bases, and 3 bases stayed unmatched. In DNA form, the CDR3 reads TGTGCCAGCAGCCCGACAGGGGTAGCCAAAAACATTCAGTACTTC. The encoded protein is CASSPTGVAKNIQYF.

This clonotype has at least ten counts. The chain is built from TRBV20-1 and TRBJ2-5, with D tentatively TRBD1 (5 bases). With 4 bases removed from V and 1 base from J, the gap between germline ends came to 16 bases. The CDR3 loop spans 15 amino acids. From germline, CDR1 is DFQATT and CDR2 SNEGSKA (reference sequence). Written as DNA, the CDR3 is TGCAGTGCTACCGATTTACAGACAGCCCAAGAGACCCAGTACTTC. Translating it yields CSATDLQTAQETQYF.

This clonotype showed up many times. J is TRBJ2-1 and V is TRBV28, with a weak D call TRBD1 (6 bases). The V and J ends lost 5 bases and 3 bases respectively, with 8 bases between them. Germline assignment: CDR1 MDHEN and CDR2 SYDVKM. The CDR3 spans 13 residues. This chain's CDR3 is CASSQDSYNEQFF. The DNA of the CDR3 is TGTGCCAGCAGTCAGGACAGCTACAATGAGCAGTTCTTC.

The V gene is TRBV27, the J gene TRBJ2-1; D may be TRBD2 (6 bases). CDR3 size: 10 residues. V lost 8 bases and J lost 15, with 14 bases in between. Germline V gene lookup returns CDR1 MNHEY and CDR2 SMNVEV (reference sequence). The CDR3 spells CASPRDCGFF. CDR3 in DNA: TGTGCCAGCCCCCGGGACTGTGGGTTCTTC.

This clonotype was seen repeatedly, ten times or more. CDR3 bases: TGTGCCAGCAGCCAGACTAGCGGGAGTCTCTTAGTCGATACGCAGTATTTT. Amino acid sequence: CASSQTSGSLLVDTQYF. This chain joins TRBV7-2 and TRBJ2-3; TRBD2 agrees at 12 bases. V gave up 5 bases and J gave up 6 bases; unmatched junction bases: 12. Germline CDR1 is SGHTA and CDR2 is FQGNSA. The CDR3 is made up of 17 amino acids.

This clonotype was counted only a few times. CDR3 sequence reads: CASSPMRRDSYEQYF. In nucleotides, the CDR3 is TGTGCCAGCTCACCGATGAGGCGGGACTCCTACGAGCAGTACTTC. The chain links TRBV18 to TRBJ2-7; D possibly corresponds to TRBD2 (6 bases). Germline loops: CDR1 KGHSH, CDR2 LQKENI. V gave up 3 bases and J gave up 0 bases, with 12 bases separating them. CDR3 length equals 15 residues.

The chain is built from TRBV6-2 or TRBV6-3 and TRBJ2-5; the match to TRBD2 covers 9 bases. Germline V gene sequence: CDR1 MNHEY, CDR2 SVGEGT. This CDR3 comprises 14 residues. V gave up 5 bases and J gave up 1 base; unmatched junction bases: 2. The chain's CDR3 is CASSGTSPQETQYF. The CDR3 region has the DNA TGTGCCAGCAGTGGGACTAGCCCCCAAGAGACCCAGTACTTC.

This clonotype appeared a few times. The V and J genes are TRBV4-2 and TRBJ2-7; D is undetermined. Between the trimmed V and J ends, which lost 0 bases and 0 bases, there was a span of 12 bases. Germline assignment: CDR1 LGHNA and CDR2 YNFKEQ. CDR3 length: 16 amino acids. The CDR3 here is CASSQDRWGSSYEQYF. The CDR3, as DNA: TGTGCCAGCAGCCAAGATAGGTGGGGTAGCTCCTACGAGCAGTACTTC.